These 15 T cell receptor beta chains came from one sample sequenced in a study of Tregs in tolerant kidney transplant recipients. Sequencing was performed with immunoSEQ multiplex PCR; in TCRdb, only in-frame clones are kept and a portion is missing. Among fewer than 65,000 clones listed, approximately 85% were seen once. Sequencing used Tregs from blood, obtained before the transplant. The receptors shown here come from a human donor who received a combined kidney and bone marrow transplant.

The chain links TRBV21-1 to TRBJ2-7; the tabulated D call, TRBD2, remains unverified against the DNA. TRBV21-1 is annotated as a pseudogene. The CDR3 runs to 14 residues. The CDR3 loop is CASATLPRAYEQYF. The DNA for the CDR3 is TGTGCCAGCGCGACGCTCCCTAGAGCCTACGAGCAGTACTTC.

The gene calls are TRBV19 and TRBJ1-1; a possible D gene is TRBD1 (5 bases). CDR3 length: 14 amino acids. Per the germline V gene, CDR1 is LNHDA and CDR2 is SQIVND (reference sequence). V dropped 6 bases and J dropped 0 bases, with 11 bases sitting between them. The CDR3 spells CASSRGTVNTEAFF. The CDR3 DNA sequence: TGTGCCAGTAGCCGGGGGACCGTGAACACTGAAGCTTTCTTT.

The V and J genes are TRBV18 and TRBJ1-3; tentative D call: TRBD1 (5 bases). CDR3 size: 15 residues. The germline V gene has CDR1 KGHSH and CDR2 LQKENI. Trimming cost V 9 bases and J 10 bases, with 25 bases left between them. For the CDR3, the DNA is TGTGCCAGTCGCACTTCCGGGAACGTCGAGGGGACCATATATTTT. This encodes CASRTSGNVEGTIYF.

The chain has TRBV7-9 and TRBJ1-1; TRBD1 aligns across 11 bases. This CDR3 has 15 amino acids. Germline CDR1 is SEHNR and CDR2 is FQNEAQ (reference sequence). The trim removed 6 bases at V and 8 bases at J, leaving 11 bases unmatched. The CDR3 DNA reads as TGTGCCAGCAGTTCGGACAGGGGGCTGTGGCGGGAAGCTTTCTTT. As protein: CASSSDRGLWREAFF.

This clone was recorded a few times. CDR3 residues: CASSLQGAGANVLTF. As DNA, the CDR3 is TGTGCCAGCTCACTGCAGGGGGCTGGGGCCAACGTCCTGACTTTC. The rearrangement links TRBV18 to TRBJ2-6, with 7 positions matching TRBD1. V dropped 4 bases and J dropped 2; count of bases not matched to a gene: 2. Germline V lookup: CDR1 KGHSH, CDR2 LQKENI. This CDR3 comprises 15 residues.

This rearrangement joins TRBV19 to TRBJ2-5; D remains ambiguous. V shed 6 bases and J shed 2 bases, with 22 bases lying between them. The CDR3 length is 17 residues. Per germline, CDR1 LNHDA and CDR2 SQIVND (reference sequence). The CDR3 coding sequence is TGTGCCAGTAGAAGCGCAGCCGGGTTTAAAGAACAAGAGACCCAGTACTTC. Translated, it gives CASRSAAGFKEQETQYF.

V gene TRBV27 combines with J gene TRBJ2-2, with TRBD1 as a possible D gene (6 bases). The germline CDR1 and CDR2 sequences are MNHEY and SMNVEV (reference sequence). The CDR3 runs to 16 residues. The germline V and J ends were trimmed by 5 bases and 5 bases, with 18 bases remaining between them. This chain's CDR3 is CASSPPTGVFTGELFF. DNA for the CDR3: TGTGCCAGCAGTCCCCCGACAGGAGTTTTTACCGGGGAGCTGTTTTTT.

The V gene is TRBV10-1, the J gene TRBJ2-1, with TRBD1 matching over 9 bases. Germline V gives CDR1 WNHNN, CDR2 SYGVQD (reference sequence). The CDR3 is 15 amino acids. Unmatched junction bases numbered 9, after V lost 6 bases and J lost 6 bases. CDR3 DNA sequence: TGCGCCAGCAGCGGTACGAGACAGGGGGTCAATGAGCAGTTCTTC. It is translated as CASSGTRQGVNEQFF.

The chain links TRBV30 to TRBJ2-5; 9 bases are a match to TRBD1. Germline V gives CDR1 GTSNPN, CDR2 SVGIG (reference sequence). The J segment lost 5 bases and the V segment lost 4 bases, leaving 11 bases of the junction unmatched. The CDR3 extends over 15 amino acids. In nucleotides, the CDR3 is TGTGCCTGGAATGGCTACACAGGGGGCCGGGAGACCCAGTACTTC. Protein: CAWNGYTGGRETQYF.

This clone was picked up one time. The V call is TRBV10-2, the J call TRBJ2-5; D not resolved. The closer fit of TRBJ2-7 to the DNA end suggests the J call may be wrong. This CDR3 is built from 12 residues. Germline-derived CDR1 and CDR2 are WSHSY and SAAADI. The CDR3 sequence is CASNERVGEQYF. CDR3 bases: TGCGCCAGCAACGAACGGGTTGGCGAGCAGTACTTC.

As DNA, the CDR3 is TGCGCCAGCAGCCAAGTTGGGGTCCCGACGGACGCTTTCTTT. It encodes CASSQVGVPTDAFF. The rearrangement joins TRBV4-3 to TRBJ1-1; D gene unclear. V was trimmed by 1 base and J by 11 bases, leaving 17 bases between them. Germline CDR1 reads LGHNA; CDR2 reads YSLEER. The length of the CDR3 is 14 residues.

This sequence joins TRBV29-1 and TRBJ2-3; D assignment may be TRBD1 or TRBD2 (5 bases each). Trimming shortened V by 4 bases and J by 0 bases, and 8 bases separated the two germline ends. This CDR3 has 13 residues. Germline V CDR1 and CDR2: SQVTM, ANQGSEA. This CDR3 is CSVGGTSTDTQYF. In nucleotides, the CDR3 is TGCAGCGTTGGAGGGACGAGCACAGATACGCAGTATTTT.

The gene calls are TRBV7-7 and TRBJ2-1; 9 positions match TRBD2. This CDR3 spans 15 amino acids. Trimming took 5 bases from V and 6 from J; bases not matched to a gene: 8. The germline V gene encodes CDR1 SSHAT and CDR2 FNYEAQ (reference sequence). CDR3 sequence reads: CASSAGTSTPNEQFF. The CDR3 DNA reads as TGTGCCAGCAGCGCCGGGACTAGCACACCCAATGAGCAGTTCTTC.

The J gene is TRBJ1-3, the V gene TRBV6-1; D remains ambiguous. This CDR3 contains 15 residues. Germline loops: CDR1 MNHNS, CDR2 SASEGT. V shed 6 bases and J shed 4 bases, with 16 bases lying between them. As DNA, the CDR3 is TGTGCCAGCAGGGAGTTCAATGCGGGGGGAAACACCATATATTTT. Amino acid sequence: CASREFNAGGNTIYF.

The J gene is TRBJ1-2, the V gene TRBV7-8, with 9 bases fitting TRBD1. V dropped 5 bases and J dropped 7; count of bases not matched to a gene: 8. Germline CDR1 and CDR2: SGHVS and FQNEAQ. The CDR3 is 14 amino acids. The CDR3 sequence is CASSKGQGTRGYTF. DNA for the CDR3: TGTGCCAGCAGCAAAGGACAGGGGACTCGTGGCTACACCTTC. The complete variable domain, with remaining parts taken from reference TRBV7-8 and TRBJ1-2, reads GAGVSQSPRYKVAKRGQDVALRCDPISGHVSLFWYQQALGQGPEFLTYFQNEAQLDKSGLPSDRFFAERPEGSVSTLKIQRTQQEDSAVYLCASSKGQGTRGYTFGSGTRLTVV.